This TCR beta chain comes out of a study of regulatory T cells in long-lasting Graves disease. Both iRepertoire HTBI primers and Arm-PCR of CDR3 regions were used to build the TCR beta libraries. TCRdb fed the multiplex PCR reads into MiXCR, producing one record per CDR3 protein. The table lists about 470,000 distinct CDR3 sequences, around 20% of them singletons. This CDR3 has 15 amino acids. The trim removed 8 bases at V and 5 bases at J, leaving 12 bases unmatched. CDR1 MNHNS and CDR2 SASEGT come from the germline V gene. Time point given: persistent/refractory GD, antithyroid drugs over 5 years with positive TRAb. Scientists built the TCR library using RNA that was extracted from PBMCs.

Here the sequenced sample was peripheral blood mononuclear cells (PBMCs), taken when the disease was refractory, from a patient treated with antithyroid drugs. This receptor was identified in a female donor with Graves disease. The V and J genes are TRBV6-1 and TRBJ2-5, with TRBD2 matching over 9 bases. CDR3 loop: CASSAGGKGGETQYF. As DNA, the CDR3 is TGTGCCAGCTCAGCGGGAGGAAAGGGCGGGGAGACCCAGTACTTC.